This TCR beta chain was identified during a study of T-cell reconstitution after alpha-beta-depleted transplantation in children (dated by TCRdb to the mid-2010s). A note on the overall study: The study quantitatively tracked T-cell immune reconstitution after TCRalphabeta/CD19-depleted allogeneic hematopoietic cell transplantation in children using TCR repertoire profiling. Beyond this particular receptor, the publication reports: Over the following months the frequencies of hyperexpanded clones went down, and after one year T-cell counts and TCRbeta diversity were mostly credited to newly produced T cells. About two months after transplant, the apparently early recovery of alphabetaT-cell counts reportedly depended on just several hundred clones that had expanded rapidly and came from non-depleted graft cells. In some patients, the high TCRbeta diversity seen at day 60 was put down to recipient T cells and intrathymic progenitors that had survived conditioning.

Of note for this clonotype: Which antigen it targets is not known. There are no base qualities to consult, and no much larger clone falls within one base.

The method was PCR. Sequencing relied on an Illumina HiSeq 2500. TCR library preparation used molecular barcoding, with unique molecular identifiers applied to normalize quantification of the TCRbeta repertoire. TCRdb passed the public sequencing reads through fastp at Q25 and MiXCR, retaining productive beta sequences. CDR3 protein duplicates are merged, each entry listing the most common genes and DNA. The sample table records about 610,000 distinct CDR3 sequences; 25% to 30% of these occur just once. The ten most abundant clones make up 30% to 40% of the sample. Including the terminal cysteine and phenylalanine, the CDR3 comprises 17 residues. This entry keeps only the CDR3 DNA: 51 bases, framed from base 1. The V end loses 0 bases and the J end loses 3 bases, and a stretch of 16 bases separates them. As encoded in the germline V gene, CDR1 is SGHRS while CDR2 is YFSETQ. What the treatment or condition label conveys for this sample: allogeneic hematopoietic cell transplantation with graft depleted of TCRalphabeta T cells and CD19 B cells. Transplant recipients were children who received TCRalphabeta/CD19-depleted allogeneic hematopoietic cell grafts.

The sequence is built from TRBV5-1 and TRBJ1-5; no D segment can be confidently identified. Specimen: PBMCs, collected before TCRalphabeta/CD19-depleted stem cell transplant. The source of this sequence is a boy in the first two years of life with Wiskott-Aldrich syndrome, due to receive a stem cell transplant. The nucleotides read TGCGCCAGCAGCTTGGGGTCGGGAGAAAGCGACAATCAGCCCCAGCATTTT. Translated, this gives CASSLGSGESDNQPQHF.